One sample yielded the 10 T cell receptor beta chains listed below, sequenced in a study of long-term antiretroviral therapy in people with HIV. Assay version v3.0 of immunoSEQ was used, and it was run at survey level. Measured with immunoSEQ multiplex PCR; TCRdb has only the in-frame clones, and not every one. The sample includes nearly 20,000 clones, 80% of them seen just once. Sequenced here: unsorted PBMCs, sampled 0.2 years after starting antiretroviral therapy. These receptors all come from a woman aged 40 to 50 with HIV.

The genes are TRBV11-2 and TRBJ2-7; TRBD1 aligns across 8 bases. The V and J ends lost 4 bases and 5 bases, in that order; junction bases with no gene match: 7. The CDR3 is 14 amino acids. Looked up from germline, CDR1 is SGHAT and CDR2 is FQNNGV. In DNA, the CDR3 is TGTGCCAGCAGCTCTAGGACAGGGAGGAACGAGCAGTACTTC. Its translation: CASSSRTGRNEQYF. Looking up the rest from reference TRBV11-2 and TRBJ2-7 gives the full variable domain: EAGVAQSPRYKIIEKRQSVAFWCNPISGHATLYWYQQILGQGPKLLIQFQNNGVVDDSQLPKDRFSAERLKGVDSTLKIQPAKLEDSAVYLCASSSRTGRNEQYFGPGTRLTVT.

The chain couples TRBV4-2 to TRBJ1-2; D is unclear. This CDR3 contains 14 residues. Trimming left V 0 bases short and J 7 bases short, with 12 bases between. In germline, CDR1 is LGHNA, CDR2 YNFKEQ. In nucleotides, the CDR3 is TGTGCCAGCAGCCAAGAGGCCGAGGCCCCTGGCTACACCTTC. This gives the protein CASSQEAEAPGYTF.

This clone was observed a single time. The CDR3 loop is CASTENRGWGQPQHF. DNA for the CDR3: TGTGCCAGCACCGAGAACAGGGGTTGGGGTCAGCCCCAGCATTTT. This chain joins TRBV6-1 and TRBJ1-5, with TRBD1 identical over 7 bases. CDR3 length: 15 amino acids. Looked up from germline, CDR1 is MNHNS and CDR2 is SASEGT. With 7 bases clipped from V and 6 bases from J, the junction kept 12 bases outside the gene matches.

This chain links TRBV30 with TRBJ1-5; D may be TRBD1 (6 bases). The CDR3 contains 15 residues. The V gene's germline CDR1 is GTSNPN and CDR2 SVGIG (reference sequence). The V end lost 4 bases, the J end lost 5 bases, and 18 bases lay between the germline ends. The CDR3, as DNA: TGTGCCTGGACCCCGGGGGCAGGGTGGGATCAGCCCCAGCATTTT. Its translation is CAWTPGAGWDQPQHF.

The V gene is TRBV7-8, the J gene TRBJ2-7; 11 bases are shared with TRBD2. In germline, CDR1 is SGHVS, CDR2 FQNEAQ. The trim removed 4 bases at V and 0 bases at J, leaving 8 bases unmatched. This CDR3 has 17 amino acids. CDR3 in amino acids: CASSSRASGGLSYEQYF. CDR3 nucleotide sequence: TGTGCCAGCAGCTCCCGGGCTAGCGGGGGGCTCTCCTACGAGCAGTACTTC.

The CDR3 coding sequence is TGCGCCAGCAGTAGGACAGCTATGAACACTGAAGCTTTCTTT. Its protein product is CASSRTAMNTEAFF. The chain uses TRBV10-2 and TRBJ1-1; D is perhaps TRBD1 (6 bases). This CDR3 comprises 14 residues. Deletions cut 5 bases from V and 0 bases from J, with 10 bases between. Germline V gene data show CDR1 as WSHSY and CDR2 as SAAADI.

Here the CDR3 reads CASSLASVEAFF. The CDR3 DNA sequence: TGTGCCAGCAGCTTGGCGTCGGTTGAAGCTTTCTTT. V and J are TRBV5-5 and TRBJ1-1, with D uncertain. Trimming pared 0 bases from V and 7 bases from J, leaving 7 bases between. The CDR3 extends over 12 amino acids. Germline V gene sequence: CDR1 SGHKS, CDR2 YYEKEE (reference sequence).

The chain couples TRBV19 to TRBJ1-5, with D maybe TRBD1 (5 bases). V lost 3 bases, J lost 2 bases, and 11 bases lay in between. The CDR3 runs to 15 residues. Germline lookup yields CDR1 LNHDA and CDR2 SQIVND (reference sequence). CDR3 residues: CASSMGPAGNQPQHF. DNA for the CDR3: TGTGCCAGTAGTATGGGGCCTGCGGGCAATCAGCCCCAGCATTTT.

This clone appeared a few times. The chain links TRBV10-3 to TRBJ2-3; D remains ambiguous. Trimming took 3 bases from V and 6 from J, leaving 10 bases between them. This CDR3 comprises 13 residues. Germline V lookup: CDR1 ENHRY, CDR2 SYGVKD. This CDR3 is CAISERLGDTQYF. CDR3 coding DNA: TGTGCCATCAGTGAAAGGCTAGGGGATACGCAGTATTTT.

The rearrangement uses TRBV9 and TRBJ2-7; D not resolved. CDR3 length: 14 amino acids. The germline CDR1 and CDR2 sequences are SGDLS and YYNGEE. V gave up 1 base and J gave up 4 bases, with 12 bases separating them. The CDR3 sequence is CASSVSPGSYEQYF. In DNA form, the CDR3 reads TGTGCCAGCAGCGTAAGTCCGGGTTCGTACGAGCAGTACTTC.